The clone carrying this T cell receptor (beta chain) came up a few times. The data belong to a study of shared clonotypes between healthy human individuals. Those who donated, Caucasian adults without exception, all lived in Nashville, Tennessee. The data were produced by immunoSEQ multiplex PCR, yet TCRdb's version contains in-frame clones alone and is incomplete. The sample shows more than 900,000 clones, 75% to 85% of them seen only once. Material for sequencing was memory CD4+ T cells from PBMCs. Noted subset: CD45RA-negative fraction. This TCR derives from a man between 18 and 35 years old in good health. Some clones in this sample may be carry-over from other donors' samples.

CDR3 sequence (DNA): TGCGCCAGCAGCCAACCTCTAGGACTATACAATGAGCAGTTCTTC. Encoded protein: CASSQPLGLYNEQFF. The chain is built from TRBV4-1 and TRBJ2-1; TRBD2 might be the D (6 bases). With 2 bases removed from V and 4 bases from J, the gap between germline ends came to 12 bases. In germline, CDR1 is MGHRA, CDR2 YSYEKL. CDR3 length: 15 amino acids.